This T cell receptor (beta chain) was captured in a study of beta chain features in type 1 diabetes. Notes on the study in general: At VDJ recombination sites, type 1 diabetes patients had fewer insertions and more deleted nucleotides. Shortening of TCRB CDR3s, moderate but significant, appeared in all four CD4+ subsets of Type 1 diabetes patients.

On this clone: The antigen is unknown.

Expressed TCRB transcripts were sequenced because the isolated RNA had all been reverse transcribed beforehand. Assay: immunoSEQ multiplex PCR; the TCRdb copy retains only in-frame clones and omits some. The sample has hundreds of thousands of clones; approximately 31% are singletons. Germline V gene data show CDR1 as SGHNT and CDR2 as YENEEA. With 1 base removed from V and 0 bases from J, the gap between germline ends came to 5 bases. This CDR3 has 14 residues. The chain links TRBV11-3 to TRBJ2-3; D unclear. Sequenced material: naive CD4+ T cells from blood. The TCR sequence derives from a young man in good health. The CDR3 here is CASSLALSTDTQYF. The CDR3 DNA sequence: TGTGCCAGCAGCTTAGCTTTGAGCACAGATACGCAGTATTTT.